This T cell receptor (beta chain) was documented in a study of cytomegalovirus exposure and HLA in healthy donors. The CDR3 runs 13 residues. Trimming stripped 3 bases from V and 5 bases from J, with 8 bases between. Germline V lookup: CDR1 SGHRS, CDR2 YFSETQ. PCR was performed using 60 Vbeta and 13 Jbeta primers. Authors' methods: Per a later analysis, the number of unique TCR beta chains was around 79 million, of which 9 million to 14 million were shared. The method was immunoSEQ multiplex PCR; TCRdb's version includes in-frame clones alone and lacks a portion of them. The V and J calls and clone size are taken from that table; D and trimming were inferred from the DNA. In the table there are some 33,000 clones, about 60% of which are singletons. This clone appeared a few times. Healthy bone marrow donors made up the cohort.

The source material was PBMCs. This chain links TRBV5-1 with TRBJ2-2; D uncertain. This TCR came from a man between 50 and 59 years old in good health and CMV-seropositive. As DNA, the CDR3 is TGCGCCAGCAGCTATGACTGGACCGGGGAGCTGTTTTTT. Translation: CASSYDWTGELFF.